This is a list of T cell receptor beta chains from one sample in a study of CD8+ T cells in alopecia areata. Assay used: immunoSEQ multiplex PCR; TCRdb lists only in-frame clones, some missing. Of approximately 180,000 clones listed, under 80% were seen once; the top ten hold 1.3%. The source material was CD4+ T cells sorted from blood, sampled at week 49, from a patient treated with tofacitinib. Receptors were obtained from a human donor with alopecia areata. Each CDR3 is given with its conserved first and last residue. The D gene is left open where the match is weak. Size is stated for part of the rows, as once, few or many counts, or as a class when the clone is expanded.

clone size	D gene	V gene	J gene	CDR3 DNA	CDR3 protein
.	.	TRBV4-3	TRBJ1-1	TGCGCCAGCAGCCGCGGTGGGACTGAAGCTTTCTTT	CASSRGGTEAFF
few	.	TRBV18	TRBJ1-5	TGTGCCAGCTCACCACCTTCCGGAGGGTATAGCAATCAGCCCCAGCATTTT	CASSPPSGGYSNQPQHF
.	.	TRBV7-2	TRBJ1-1	TGTGCCAGCCAAAACAGGGTCATCAACACTGAAGCTTTCTTT	CASQNRVINTEAFF
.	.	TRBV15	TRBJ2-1	TGTGCCACCAGCAGAGACGATAGCGGCCCGTTCTTC	CATSRDDSGPFF
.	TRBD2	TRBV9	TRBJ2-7	TGTGCCAGCAGCGGCGGGACTAACTACGAGCAGTACTTC	CASSGGTNYEQYF
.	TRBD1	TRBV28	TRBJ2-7	TGTGCCAGCGCGACAGGGATAAGGAACGAGCAGTACTTC	CASATGIRNEQYF
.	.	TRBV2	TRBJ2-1	TGTGCCAGCAGTGAAAGTCTGACTCGTCAGGCCAATGAGCAGTTCTTC	CASSESLTRQANEQFF
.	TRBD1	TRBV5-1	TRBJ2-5	TGCGCCAGCAGCTTACAGGGGAGAGAGACCCAGTACTTC	CASSLQGRETQYF
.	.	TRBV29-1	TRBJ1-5	TGCAGCGTTGGGGGACGAAATCAGCCCCAGCATTTT	CSVGGRNQPQHF
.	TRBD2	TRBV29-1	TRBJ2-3	TGCAGCGTTGCTCCTAGCGGTAGCACAGATACGCAGTATTTT	CSVAPSGSTDTQYF
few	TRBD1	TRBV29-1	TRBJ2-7	TGCAGCGTTGCCGGACAGGAAGGAGACGAGCAGTACTTC	CSVAGQEGDEQYF
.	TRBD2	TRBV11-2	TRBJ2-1	TGTGCCAGCAGCTTATCCCCTAGCGGGGGCTACAATGAGCAGTTCTTC	CASSLSPSGGYNEQFF
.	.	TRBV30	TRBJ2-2	TGTGCCTGGAGCCGACAAGGGGCTGGGGAGCTGTTTTTT	CAWSRQGAGELFF
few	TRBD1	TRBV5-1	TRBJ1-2	TGCGCCAGCAGCTTGGCGGGTGGACAGGGGGATGGCTACACCTTC	CASSLAGGQGDGYTF
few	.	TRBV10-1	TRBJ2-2	TGCGCCAGCAGTTCTACACCGACCGGGGAGCTGTTTTTT	CASSSTPTGELFF
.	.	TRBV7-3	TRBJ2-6	TGTGCCAGCAGCTTGGGTAACGTCCTGACTTTC	CASSLGNVLTF
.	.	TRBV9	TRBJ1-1	TGTGCCAGCAGCCCGCGTACCCGACTAGACACTGAAGCTTTCTTT	CASSPRTRLDTEAFF
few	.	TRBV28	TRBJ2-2	TGTGCCAGCAGTCCTCTAGTGCGAGCCGGGGAGCTGTTTTTT	CASSPLVRAGELFF
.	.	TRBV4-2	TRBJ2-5	TGTGCCAGCAGCCCGGCAAGCACGGAGACCCAGTACTTC	CASSPASTETQYF
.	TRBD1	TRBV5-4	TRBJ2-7	TGTGCCAGCAGCTTCGGACAGGGGCTAATCTACGAGCAGTACTTC	CASSFGQGLIYEQYF
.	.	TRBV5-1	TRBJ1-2	TGCGCCAGCAGCCCCCGGGACACCACTTTCGTCGGCTACACCTTC	CASSPRDTTFVGYTF
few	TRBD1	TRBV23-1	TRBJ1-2	TGCGCCAGCAGACGACCTAGGACAGGGACTTACTATGGCTACACCTTC	CASRRPRTGTYYGYTF
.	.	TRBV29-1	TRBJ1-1	TGCAGCGTTGAAGGACAACTGAACACTGAAGCTTTCTTT	CSVEGQLNTEAFF
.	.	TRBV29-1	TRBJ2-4	TGCAGCGTTGTAGACGGGGCGCCCAAAAACATTCAGTACTTC	CSVVDGAPKNIQYF
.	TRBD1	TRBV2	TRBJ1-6	TGTGCCAGCAGTGAAAGGAGGGACAGTAATTCACCCCTCCACTTT	CASSERRDSNSPLHF
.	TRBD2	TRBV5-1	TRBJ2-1	TGCGCCAGCAATAGCGGGGGCGACAATGAGCAGTTCTTC	CASNSGGDNEQFF
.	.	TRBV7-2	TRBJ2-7	TGTGCCAGCAGCTTAGGCGCGTCCTACGAGCAGTACTTC	CASSLGASYEQYF
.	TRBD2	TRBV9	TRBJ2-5	TGTGCCAGCAGCGTGGGGACTAGCGGAGAGACCCAGTACTTC	CASSVGTSGETQYF
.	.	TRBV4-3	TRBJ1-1	TGCGCCAGCAGCCAAGATCGCTGGAGACAGAACACTGAAGCTTTCTTT	CASSQDRWRQNTEAFF
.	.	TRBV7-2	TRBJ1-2	TGTGCCAGCAGCGACCGAGGGGGCTATGGCTACACCTTC	CASSDRGGYGYTF
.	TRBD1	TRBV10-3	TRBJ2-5	TGTGCCGTCGGCAGGGGGCAGGAGACCCAGTACTTC	CAVGRGQETQYF
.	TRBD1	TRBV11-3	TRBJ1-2	TGTGCCAGCAGCTTAGGGATTGACAGGGGTGATGGCTACACCTTC	CASSLGIDRGDGYTF
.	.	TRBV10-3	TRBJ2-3	TGTGCCATCAAGGGTGTTGCAGGTTCGGAGACTAGCACAGATACGCAGTATTTT	CAIKGVAGSETSTDTQYF
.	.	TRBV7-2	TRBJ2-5	TGTGCCAGCAGCCGTCAAACAGGGAACCAAGAGACCCAGTACTTC	CASSRQTGNQETQYF
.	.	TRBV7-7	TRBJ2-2	TGTGCCAGCAGCTTAACCCCAGGGCTTAACACCGGGGAGCTGTTTTTT	CASSLTPGLNTGELFF